This T cell receptor (beta chain) was obtained from a study of T-cell memory formation after mild COVID-19. On the study more broadly: TCR clusters largely stayed donor specific. Whole-study findings and limits: Pre-infection memory held some responding clones, suggesting pre-existing cross-reactive T cells responded. CD8+ contracting clones occupied EMRA, while CD4+ ones occupied mainly CM and EM.

CDR1 is MDHEN, CDR2 SYDVKM, per germline. This CDR3 is built from 14 residues. V was clipped by 8 bases and J by 1 base; unmatched bases: 6. The TCR alpha and TCR beta cDNA libraries, bearing sample barcodes and UMIs, were generated by 5'RACE using constant-segment primers. TCRdb ran MiXCR on the 5' RACE reads and lists one entry per CDR3 protein. This table has about 320,000 distinct CDR3 sequences, over 11% appearing once. Regarding this clonotype: As yet, its antigen is unknown.

The chain joins TRBV28 to TRBJ2-5; TRBD1 agrees at 8 bases. The origin of this receptor is a man in his late teens or twenties who had mild COVID-19 (a few samples of this study predate the infection). Cell type and time point are not known. The sequencing input was PBMCs or a T cell subset sorted from them (not recorded which). The CDR3 nucleotides read TGTGCCAGCGCACAGGGGGGCACCCAAGAGACCCAGTACTTC. It encodes CASAQGGTQETQYF.